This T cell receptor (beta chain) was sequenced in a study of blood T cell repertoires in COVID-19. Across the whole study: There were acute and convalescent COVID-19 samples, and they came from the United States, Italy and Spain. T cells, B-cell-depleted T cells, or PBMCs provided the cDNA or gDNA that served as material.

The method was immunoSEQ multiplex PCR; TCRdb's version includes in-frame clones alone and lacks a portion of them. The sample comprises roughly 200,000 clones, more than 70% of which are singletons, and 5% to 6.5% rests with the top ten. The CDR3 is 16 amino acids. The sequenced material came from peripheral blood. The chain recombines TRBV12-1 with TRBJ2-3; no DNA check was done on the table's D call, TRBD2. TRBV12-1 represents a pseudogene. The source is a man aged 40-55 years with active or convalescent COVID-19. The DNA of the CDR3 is TGTGCCAGCCCTACGACTTTGGGAGGCCACCAGGATACGCAGTATTTT. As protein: CASPTTLGGHQDTQYF.